These 18 T cell receptor beta chains originate from one sample sequenced in a study of CXCR3 chemokines and chemotherapy response in bladder cancer. Using its own MiXCR run on the PCR reads, TCRdb lists one record per CDR3 protein. In the table there are several thousand distinct CDR3 sequences, more than 20% of which are singletons. The sample here was taken from a patient whose treatment included neoadjuvant chemotherapy. These receptors all come from a human donor with bladder cancer that did not respond to neoadjuvant chemotherapy.

In this sample, this clonotype turned up many times. The J gene is TRBJ1-1, the V gene TRBV6-5; possible D gene TRBD1, 5 bases. The CDR3 is 16 amino acids. V shed 0 bases and J shed 7 bases, with 18 bases lying between them. From germline, CDR1 is MNHEY and CDR2 SVGAGI. The CDR3 is CASSYSSSLGGGEAFF. CDR3 DNA sequence: TGTGCCAGCAGTTACTCTTCGTCTCTCGGCGGGGGTGAAGCTTTCTTT.

This clonotype was counted many times. The rearrangement links TRBV6-1 to TRBJ2-7; D ambiguous. From germline, CDR1 is MNHNS and CDR2 SASEGT. The length of the CDR3 is 13 residues. The V gene lost 7 bases and the J gene lost 3 bases, with 13 bases spanning the gap. In DNA form, the CDR3 reads TGTGCCAGCACCCTGGGTACGGACTACGAGCAGTACTTC. Its protein is CASTLGTDYEQYF.

This clonotype was observed at least ten times. This chain uses TRBV18 with TRBJ2-7; 9 bases fit TRBD1. The CDR3 is made up of 13 amino acids. CDR1 KGHSH and CDR2 LQKENI come from the germline V gene. With 6 bases clipped from V and 5 bases from J, the junction kept 5 bases outside the gene matches. The DNA of the CDR3 is TGTGCCAGCTCGGGACAGGGTGAAAACGAGCAGTACTTC. Translation gives CASSGQGENEQYF. Full variable domain (missing parts from reference TRBV18 and TRBJ2-7): NAGVMQNPRHLVRRRGQEARLRCSPMKGHSHVYWYRQLPEEGLKFMVYLQKENIIDESGMPKERFSAEFPKEGPSILRIQQVVRGDSAAYFCASSGQGENEQYFGPGTRLTVT.

Judged by abundance, this clonotype is medium-sized (0.01 to 0.1%). The rearrangement joins TRBV19 to TRBJ2-3, with D unresolved. There are 13 residues in the CDR3. Germline V gene lookup returns CDR1 LNHDA and CDR2 SQIVND (reference sequence). Trimming shortened V by 6 bases and J by 4 bases, and 11 bases separated the two germline ends. The CDR3 nucleotides are TGTGCCAGTAGCTCACCCCTCGCAGATACGCAGTATTTT. It translates to CASSSPLADTQYF. The whole variable domain, remainder taken from reference TRBV19 and TRBJ2-3, is DGGITQSPKYLFRKEGQNVTLSCEQNLNHDAMYWYRQDPGQGLRLIYYSQIVNDFQKGDIAEGYSVSREKKESFPLTVTSAQKNPTAFYLCASSSPLADTQYFGPGTRLTVL.

This clonotype is categorized as medium-sized. The chain couples TRBV7-9 to TRBJ1-3, with TRBD1 identical over 7 bases. The V segment lost 4 bases and the J segment 3 bases; nucleotides outside the gene matches: 6. The V gene's germline CDR1 is SEHNR and CDR2 FQNEAQ (reference sequence). The CDR3 sequence is 15 residues long. The CDR3 region has the DNA TGTGCCAGCAGCTACCAAGGGACAGTTGGAAACACCATATATTTT. It yields the protein CASSYQGTVGNTIYF. The entire variable domain, with the rest obtained from reference TRBV7-9 and TRBJ1-3, is as follows: DTGVSQNPRHKITKRGQNVTFRCDPISEHNRLYWYRQTLGQGPEFLTYFQNEAQLEKSRLLSDRFSAERPKGSFSTLEIQRTEQGDSAMYLCASSYQGTVGNTIYFGEGSWLTVV.

Ten or more counts support this clonotype. The V gene is TRBV11-1, the J gene TRBJ1-5; D unclear. Trimming removed 6 bases at V and 7 bases at J, with 4 bases between. This CDR3 is 10 amino acids long. Germline CDR1 SGHAT, CDR2 FQDESV (reference sequence). The CDR3 DNA sequence: TGTGCCAGCAGGAGCCAGCCCCAGCATTTT. This encodes CASRSQPQHF.

In DNA form, the CDR3 reads TGTGCCAGCAGCTTAGATCGACTAGCGGGGGGCCCTAGCACAGATACGCAGTATTTT. This codes for CASSLDRLAGGPSTDTQYF. The rearrangement uses TRBV7-2 and TRBJ2-3, with TRBD2 identical over 13 bases. The CDR3 totals 19 residues. V lost 1 base to trimming and J lost 0 bases; unmatched junction nucleotides: 7. Germline lookup yields CDR1 SGHTA and CDR2 FQGNSA.

This clonotype was observed many times. V gene TRBV6-1 combines with J gene TRBJ2-5, with D possibly matching TRBD2 (6 bases). The germline V gene encodes CDR1 MNHNS and CDR2 SASEGT. The CDR3 contains 15 residues. The V and J ends lost 4 bases and 5 bases respectively, with 17 bases between them. CDR3 in amino acids: CASSAGTDLGETQYF. DNA for the CDR3: TGTGCCAGCAGTGCAGGGACTGACCTAGGGGAGACCCAGTACTTC.

This clonotype showed up many times. The chain employs TRBV7-9 and TRBJ1-3; maybe TRBD1 (5 bases). The CDR3 length is 15 residues. Trimming cost V 5 bases and J 0 bases, with 11 bases left between them. In germline, CDR1 is SEHNR, CDR2 FQNEAQ (reference sequence). The CDR3 region has the DNA TGTGCCAGCAGCCCCCGGGGCCTCTCTGGAAACACCATATATTTT. Translation gives CASSPRGLSGNTIYF.

This clonotype has ten or more counts. The chain is built from TRBV10-3 and TRBJ2-7, with 7 bases matching TRBD1. Germline-derived CDR1 and CDR2 are ENHRY and SYGVKD. This CDR3 region has 14 residues. J lost 6 bases, V lost 2 bases, and 7 bases had no gene match. CDR3 region: CAISEDRVNLEQYF. The DNA for the CDR3 is TGTGCCATCAGTGAGGACAGGGTAAATCTCGAGCAGTACTTC.

By sample share, this clonotype is medium-sized (0.01 to 0.1%). The V and J genes are TRBV29-1 and TRBJ2-3; 8 bases match TRBD2. Germline loops: CDR1 SQVTM, CDR2 ANQGSEA. The V gene end was trimmed by 6 bases and the J gene end by 4 bases; junction bases not matched to a gene: 9. This CDR3 has 14 residues. CDR3 bases: TGCAGCGTGCGGCGGGGGGTAGGGGCAGATACGCAGTATTTT. Protein: CSVRRGVGADTQYF.

By sample share, this clonotype is medium-sized. The chain employs TRBV7-9 and TRBJ1-6; D possibly corresponds to TRBD1 (5 bases). The CDR3 contains 13 residues. V lost 7 bases, J lost 7 bases, and 11 bases lay in between. Germline loops: CDR1 SEHNR, CDR2 FQNEAQ (reference sequence). The DNA for the CDR3 is TGTGCCAGCAACCGGGACGGCAATTCACCCCTCCACTTT. As protein: CASNRDGNSPLHF.

This clonotype was detected many times. The V and J genes are TRBV12-3 or TRBV12-4 and TRBJ2-1; D remains ambiguous. The CDR3 is 12 amino acids. V lost 6 bases to trimming and J lost 4 bases, with 7 bases between them. CDR3 protein: CASSQKYNEQFF. The CDR3, as DNA: TGTGCCAGCAGCCAGAAATACAATGAGCAGTTCTTC.

This clonotype qualifies as medium-sized. The rearrangement joins TRBV6-5 to TRBJ2-2; D possibly matches TRBD1 or TRBD2 (5 bases each). There are 15 residues in the CDR3. Deletions cut 2 bases from V and 6 bases from J, with 13 bases between. CDR1 and CDR2 (germline): MNHEY, SVGAGI. The CDR3 sequence is CASSYGGNVAGELFF. CDR3 nucleotides: TGTGCCAGCAGTTACGGGGGAAATGTAGCCGGGGAGCTGTTTTTT.

In the case of this clonotype: Only one base separates this from a far larger clonotype, so it likely reflects a read error. V usage is TRBV19 and J usage is TRBJ2-5, with D unresolved. Germline CDR1 is LNHDA and CDR2 is SQIVND (reference sequence). This CDR3 has 16 amino acids. V lost 1 base and J 11 bases, leaving 23 bases between the germline ends. In nucleotides, the CDR3 is TGTGCCAGTAGTATAGGTTCCAGAGACACGGGCAATGAGCAGTACTTC. Translating gives CASSIGSRDTGNEQYF.

Concerning this clonotype itself: A far larger clone is a single base away, which makes a read error likely. The rearrangement links TRBV6-1 to TRBJ2-5; 13 bases are a match to TRBD2. Germline V CDR1 and CDR2: MNHNS, SASEGT. CDR3 size: 15 residues. CDR3 sequence (DNA): TGTGCCAGCAGCGGACTAGCGGGGGTGGGAAATGAGCAGTCCTTC. Translation gives CASSGLAGVGNEQSF.

This clonotype was observed a single time. With a far larger clone one base away, a read error is the likely cause. The chain has TRBV6-5 and TRBJ2-1; D unresolved. V was shortened by 6 bases and J by 13 bases, with 22 bases between the two germline ends. Germline CDR1 and CDR2: MNHEY and SVGAGI. CDR3 length: 14 residues. CDR3 residues: CASSYGTSEETQFF. The CDR3 DNA follows: TGTGCCAGCAGCTACGGCACGAGTGAGGAGACCCAGTTCTTC.

This clonotype was seen repeatedly, ten times or more. The chain has TRBV5-5 and TRBJ1-6; D may be TRBD1 (5 bases). Germline V gene sequence: CDR1 SGHKS, CDR2 YYEKEE (reference sequence). Trimming shortened V by 3 bases and J by 10 bases, and 17 bases separated the two germline ends. The CDR3 has 15 residues. The CDR3 is CASSWGQGYGSPLHF. CDR3 coding DNA: TGTGCCAGCAGCTGGGGCCAGGGATATGGGTCACCCCTCCACTTT.